This T cell receptor (beta chain) was identified during a study of blood T cell repertoires in COVID-19. Study background: Acute-phase and convalescent COVID-19 samples originated in the United States, Italy and Spain. PBMCs, B-cell-depleted T cells, or T cells provided the cDNA or gDNA that made up the material.

In the original processing: Estimates of nucleated cell counts were drawn from the amplification of reference gene primers. Generated by immunoSEQ multiplex PCR, the TCRdb table keeps only in-frame clones and is missing some. That table is the source of V, J and clone size, and D and trimming were worked out from the DNA. The table records about 170,000 clones, 65% to 85% of them present only once. CDR1 and CDR2 (germline): SEHNR, FQNEAQ (reference sequence). V shed 10 bases and J shed 3 bases, with 8 bases lying between them. The length of the CDR3 is 11 residues. Source material: peripheral blood. The rearrangement uses TRBV7-9 and TRBJ2-3, with no clear D. This clonotype was sampled from a woman in her sixties or seventies who had recovered from COVID-19. CDR3: CATGWTDTQYF. The CDR3 DNA reads TGTGCCACCGGGTGGACAGATACGCAGTATTTT. The variable domain in full, with the rest retrieved from reference TRBV7-9 and TRBJ2-3, is DTGVSQNPRHKITKRGQNVTFRCDPISEHNRLYWYRQTLGQGPEFLTYFQNEAQLEKSRLLSDRFSAERPKGSFSTLEIQRTEQGDSAMYLCATGWTDTQYFGPGTRLTVL.